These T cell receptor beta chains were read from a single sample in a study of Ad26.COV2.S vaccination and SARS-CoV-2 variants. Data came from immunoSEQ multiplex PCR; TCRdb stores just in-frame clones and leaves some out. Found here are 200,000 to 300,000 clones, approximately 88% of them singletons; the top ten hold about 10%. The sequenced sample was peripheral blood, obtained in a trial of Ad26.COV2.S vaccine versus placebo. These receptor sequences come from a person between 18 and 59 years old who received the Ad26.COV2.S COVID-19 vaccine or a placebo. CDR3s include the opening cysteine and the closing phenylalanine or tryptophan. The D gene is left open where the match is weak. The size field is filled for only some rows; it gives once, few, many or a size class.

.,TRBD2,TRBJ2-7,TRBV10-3,CAIRGGREQYF,TGTGCCATCCGCGGGGGGCGCGAGCAGTACTTC
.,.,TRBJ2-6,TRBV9,CASSVATTGGDPGANVLTF,TGTGCCAGCAGCGTAGCCACCACCGGGGGTGATCCTGGGGCCAACGTCCTGACTTTC
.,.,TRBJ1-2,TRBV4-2,CASSLQSQEGYTF,TGTGCCAGCAGCCTACAGTCCCAGGAGGGCTACACCTTC
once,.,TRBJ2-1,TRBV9,CASSVVSGTVADEQFF,TGTGCCAGCAGCGTAGTTTCAGGAACTGTTGCCGATGAGCAGTTCTTC
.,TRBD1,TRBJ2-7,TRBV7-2,CASSLGQGGYEQYF,TGTGCCAGCAGCTTAGGACAGGGGGGCTACGAGCAGTACTTC
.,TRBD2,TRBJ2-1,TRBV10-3,CAIRGLAGNEQFF,TGTGCCATCAGGGGGCTAGCGGGGAATGAGCAGTTCTTC
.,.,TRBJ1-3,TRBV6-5,CASSYAGTRGNTIYF,TGTGCCAGCAGTTACGCCGGGACCAGAGGAAACACCATATATTTT
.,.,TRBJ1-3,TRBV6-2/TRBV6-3,CASSYPGQLGNTIYF,TGTGCCAGCAGTTATCCCGGACAGCTTGGAAACACCATATATTTT
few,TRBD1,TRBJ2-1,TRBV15,CATSRAPSGQAEQFF,TGTGCCACCAGCAGAGCCCCCTCCGGACAGGCCGAGCAGTTCTTC
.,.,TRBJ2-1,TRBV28,CASSAQAEAYNEQFF,TGTGCCAGCAGCGCTCAAGCGGAAGCCTACAATGAGCAGTTCTTC
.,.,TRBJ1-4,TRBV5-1,CASSLTDSKWFF,TGCGCCAGCAGCTTGACGGATTCTAAATGGTTTTTT
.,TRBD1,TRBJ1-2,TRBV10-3,CATQTGDNYGYTF,TGTGCCACTCAGACAGGGGACAACTATGGCTACACCTTC
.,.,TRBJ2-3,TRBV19,CASMGRISSTDTQYF,TGTGCCAGTATGGGCCGTATTTCTAGCACAGATACGCAGTATTTT
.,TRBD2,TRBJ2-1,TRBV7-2,CASSLLAGGYNEQFF,TGTGCCAGCAGCCTCCTAGCGGGAGGTTACAATGAGCAGTTCTTC
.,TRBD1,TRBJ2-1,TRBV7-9,CASSWGQGDNEQFF,TGTGCCAGCAGCTGGGGACAGGGAGACAATGAGCAGTTCTTC
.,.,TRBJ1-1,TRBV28,CASLLGTGTLNTEAFF,TGTGCCAGCCTTTTGGGGACGGGAACTTTGAACACTGAAGCTTTCTTT
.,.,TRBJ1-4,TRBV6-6,CASSYPRQINEKLFF,TGTGCCAGCAGTTACCCACGACAGATTAATGAAAAACTGTTTTTT
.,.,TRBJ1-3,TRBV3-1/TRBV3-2,CASSQDWSSGNTIYF,TGTGCCAGCAGCCAAGACTGGAGCTCTGGAAACACCATATATTTT
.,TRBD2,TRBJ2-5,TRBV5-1,CASSFPAGVETQYF,TGCGCCAGCAGCTTCCCAGCGGGAGTAGAGACCCAGTACTTC
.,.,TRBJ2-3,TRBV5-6,CASREGLLVSGTQYF,TGTGCCAGCAGGGAAGGCCTACTAGTTAGCGGTACGCAGTATTTT
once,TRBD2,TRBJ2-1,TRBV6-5,CASSESPSGSDEQFF,TGTGCCAGCTCCGAAAGCCCAAGCGGGAGTGATGAGCAGTTCTTC
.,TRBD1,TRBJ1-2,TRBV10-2,CASRNRGRRGGDYGYTF,TGCGCCAGCAGGAACAGGGGGCGCCGAGGTGGGGACTATGGCTACACCTTC
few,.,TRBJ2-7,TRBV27,CASSLSLAVREQYF,TGTGCCAGCAGTTTATCGCTCGCGGTCCGCGAGCAGTACTTC
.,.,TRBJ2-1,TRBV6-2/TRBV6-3,CASSDPVGSHNEQFF,TGTGCCAGCAGTGACCCCGTCGGCAGCCACAATGAGCAGTTCTTC
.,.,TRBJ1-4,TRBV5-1,CASTLGHPATNEKLFF,TGCGCCAGCACCTTAGGGCACCCGGCAACTAATGAAAAACTGTTTTTT
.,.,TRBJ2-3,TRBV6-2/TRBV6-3,CASSLSRADTQYF,TGTGCCAGCAGTTTGAGTAGGGCAGATACGCAGTATTTT
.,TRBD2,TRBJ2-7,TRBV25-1,CASSGTSGSYEQYF,TGTGCCAGCAGCGGGACTAGCGGTTCCTACGAGCAGTACTTC
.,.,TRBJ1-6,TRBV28,CASSGGRGSSYNSPLHF,TGTGCCAGCTCGGGGGGGAGGGGTAGCTCCTATAATTCACCCCTCCACTTT
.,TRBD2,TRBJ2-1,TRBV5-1,CASSPGLLERLEQFF,TGCGCCAGCAGCCCGGGACTACTAGAACGACTTGAGCAGTTCTTC
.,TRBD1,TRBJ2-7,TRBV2,CASSGDSLGPYEQYF,TGTGCCAGCAGTGGGGACAGCCTGGGGCCATACGAGCAGTACTTC
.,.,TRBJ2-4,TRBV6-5,CASSYSGGEDIQYF,TGTGCCAGCAGTTACTCGGGCGGAGAGGACATTCAGTACTTC
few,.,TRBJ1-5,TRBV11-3,CASSLRGRAPNQPQHF,TGTGCCAGCAGCTTGAGGGGGAGGGCACCTAATCAGCCCCAGCATTTT
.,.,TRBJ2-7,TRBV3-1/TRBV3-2,CASGPRSGPYEQYF,TGTGCCAGCGGCCCTAGGTCAGGACCCTACGAGCAGTACTTC
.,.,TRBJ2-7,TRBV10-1,CASSEGGGREQYF,TGCGCCAGCAGTGAAGGAGGGGGTCGGGAGCAGTACTTC
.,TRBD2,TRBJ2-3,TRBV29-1,CSVREGPASTDTQYF,TGCAGCGTTAGGGAGGGGCCGGCTAGCACAGATACGCAGTATTTT
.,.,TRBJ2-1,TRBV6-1,CASSETRTFYNEQFF,TGTGCCAGCAGTGAAACTAGAACGTTCTACAATGAGCAGTTCTTC
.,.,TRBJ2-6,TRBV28,CASSLDGREIAGANVLTF,TGTGCCAGCAGTTTAGACGGCAGGGAAATTGCTGGGGCCAACGTCCTGACTTTC
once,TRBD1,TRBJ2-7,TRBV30,CAWSAPGTAREQYF,TGTGCCTGGAGTGCCCCCGGGACAGCGCGCGAGCAGTACTTC
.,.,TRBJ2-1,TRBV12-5,CASGLSSYNEQFF,TGTGCTAGTGGCCTAAGCTCCTACAATGAGCAGTTCTTC
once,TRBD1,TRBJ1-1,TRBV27,CASSLDRVNTEAFF,TGTGCCAGCAGTTTAGACAGGGTGAACACTGAAGCTTTCTTT
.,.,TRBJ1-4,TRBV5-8,CASSLKGSNEKLFF,TGTGCCAGCAGCTTGAAGGGGTCTAATGAAAAACTGTTTTTT
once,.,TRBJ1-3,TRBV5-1,CASRELSSGNTIYF,TGCGCCAGCAGGGAACTAAGCTCTGGAAACACCATATATTTT
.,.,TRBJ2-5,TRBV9,CASSVEGRWETQYF,TGTGCCAGCAGCGTAGAGGGCCGGTGGGAGACCCAGTACTTC